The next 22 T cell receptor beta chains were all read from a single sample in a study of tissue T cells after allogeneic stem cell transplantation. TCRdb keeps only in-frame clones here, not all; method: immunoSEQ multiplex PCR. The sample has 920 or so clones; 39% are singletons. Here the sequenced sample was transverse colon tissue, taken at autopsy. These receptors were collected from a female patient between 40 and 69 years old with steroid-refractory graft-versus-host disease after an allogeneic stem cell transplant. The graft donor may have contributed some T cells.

The CDR3 sequence: CASSQVRLGYGEQFF. CDR3 sequence (DNA): TGTGCCAGCAGCCAAGTGCGACTAGGATACGGTGAGCAGTTCTTC. This sequence joins TRBV4-2 and TRBJ2-1, with D perhaps TRBD2 (6 bases). The length of the CDR3 is 15 residues. Germline-derived CDR1 and CDR2 are LGHNA and YNFKEQ. Trimming took 1 base from V and 9 from J, leaving 16 bases between them.

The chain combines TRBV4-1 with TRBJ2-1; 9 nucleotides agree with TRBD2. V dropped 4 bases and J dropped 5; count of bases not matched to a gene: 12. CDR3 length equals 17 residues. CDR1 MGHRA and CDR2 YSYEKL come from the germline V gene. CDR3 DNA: TGCGCCAGCAGCCTAGAAAGGCTAGCGGGATTAAACAATGAGCAGTTCTTC. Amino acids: CASSLERLAGLNNEQFF.

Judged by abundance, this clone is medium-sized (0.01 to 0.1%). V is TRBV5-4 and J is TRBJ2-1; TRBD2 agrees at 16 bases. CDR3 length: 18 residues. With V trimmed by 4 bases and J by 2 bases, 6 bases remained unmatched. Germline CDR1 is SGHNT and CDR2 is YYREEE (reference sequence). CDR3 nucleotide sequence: TGTGCCAGCAGCCCACAGGGACTAGCGGGGGGGCCCTACAATGAGCAGTTCTTC. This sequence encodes CASSPQGLAGGPYNEQFF.

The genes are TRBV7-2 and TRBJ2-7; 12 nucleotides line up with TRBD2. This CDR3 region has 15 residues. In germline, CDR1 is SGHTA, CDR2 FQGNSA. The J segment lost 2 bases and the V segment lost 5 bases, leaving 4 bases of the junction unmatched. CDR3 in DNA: TGTGCCAGCAGCCTAGGACTAGCGGGAACCTACGAGCAGTACTTC. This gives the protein CASSLGLAGTYEQYF.

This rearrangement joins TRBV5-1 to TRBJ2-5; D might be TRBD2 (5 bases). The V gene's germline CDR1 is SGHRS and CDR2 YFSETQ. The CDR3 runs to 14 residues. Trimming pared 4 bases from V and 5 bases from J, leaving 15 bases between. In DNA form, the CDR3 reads TGCGCCAGCAGCCCCCGGGGAACTGGGGAGACCCAGTACTTC. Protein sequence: CASSPRGTGETQYF.

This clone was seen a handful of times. The CDR3 coding sequence is TGTGCCAGCAGCCGGGGCAGGGGGGAGACCCAGTACTTC. Translated, it gives CASSRGRGETQYF. The chain combines TRBV5-5 with TRBJ2-5; 7 bases fit TRBD1. The germline V gene encodes CDR1 SGHKS and CDR2 YYEKEE (reference sequence). The CDR3 contains 13 residues. V shed 4 bases and J 5 bases; nucleotides not matched to a gene: 5.

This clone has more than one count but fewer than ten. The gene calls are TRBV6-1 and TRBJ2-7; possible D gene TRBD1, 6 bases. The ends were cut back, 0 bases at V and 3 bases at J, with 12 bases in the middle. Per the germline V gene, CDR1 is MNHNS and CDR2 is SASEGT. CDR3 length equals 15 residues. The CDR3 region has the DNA TGTGCCAGCAGTGAAGCGTCAGGGGTAAGCTACGAGCAGTACTTC. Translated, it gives CASSEASGVSYEQYF.

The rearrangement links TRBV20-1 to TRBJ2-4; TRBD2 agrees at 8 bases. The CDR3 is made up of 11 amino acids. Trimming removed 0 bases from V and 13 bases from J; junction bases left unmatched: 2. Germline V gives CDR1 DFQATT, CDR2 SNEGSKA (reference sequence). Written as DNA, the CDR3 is TGCAGTGCTAGAGATAAGCGGGGGCAGTACTTC. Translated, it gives CSARDKRGQYF.

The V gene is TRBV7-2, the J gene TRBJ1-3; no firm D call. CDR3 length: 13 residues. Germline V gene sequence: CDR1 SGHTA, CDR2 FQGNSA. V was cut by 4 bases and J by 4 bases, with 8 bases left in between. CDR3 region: CASSSGPGNTIYF. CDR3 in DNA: TGTGCCAGCAGCTCAGGTCCGGGAAACACCATATATTTT.

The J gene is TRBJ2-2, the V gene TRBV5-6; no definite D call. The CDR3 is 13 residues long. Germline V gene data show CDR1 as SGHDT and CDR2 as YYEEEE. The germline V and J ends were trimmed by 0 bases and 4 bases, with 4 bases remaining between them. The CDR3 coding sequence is TGTGCCAGCAGCTTGGCAGCCACCGGGGAGCTGTTTTTT. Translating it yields CASSLAATGELFF.

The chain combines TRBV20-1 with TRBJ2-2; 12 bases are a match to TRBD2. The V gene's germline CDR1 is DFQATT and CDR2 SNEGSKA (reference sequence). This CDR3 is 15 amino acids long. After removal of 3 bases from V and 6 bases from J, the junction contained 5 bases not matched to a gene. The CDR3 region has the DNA TGCAGTGCTAGTAAAGCTAGCGGGAGGGCCGGGGAGCTGTTTTTT. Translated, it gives CSASKASGRAGELFF.

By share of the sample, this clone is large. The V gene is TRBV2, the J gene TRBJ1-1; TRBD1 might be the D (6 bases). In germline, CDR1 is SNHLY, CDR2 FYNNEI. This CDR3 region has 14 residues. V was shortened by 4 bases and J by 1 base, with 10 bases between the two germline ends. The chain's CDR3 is CASSVGRGNTEAFF. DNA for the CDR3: TGTGCCAGCAGTGTTGGCAGGGGGAACACTGAAGCTTTCTTT.

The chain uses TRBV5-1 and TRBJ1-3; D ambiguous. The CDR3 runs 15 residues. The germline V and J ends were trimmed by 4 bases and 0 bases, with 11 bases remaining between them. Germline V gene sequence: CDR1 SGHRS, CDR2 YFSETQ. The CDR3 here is CASSLLEGSGNTIYF. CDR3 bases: TGCGCCAGCAGCCTGCTCGAGGGCTCTGGAAACACCATATATTTT.

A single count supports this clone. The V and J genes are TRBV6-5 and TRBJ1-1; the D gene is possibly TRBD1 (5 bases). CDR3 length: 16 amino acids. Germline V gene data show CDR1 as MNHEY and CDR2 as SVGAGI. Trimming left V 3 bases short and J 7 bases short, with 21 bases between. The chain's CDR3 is CASSYMTVSRSSEAFF. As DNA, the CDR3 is TGTGCCAGCAGTTATATGACAGTTTCGAGAAGTAGTGAAGCTTTCTTT.

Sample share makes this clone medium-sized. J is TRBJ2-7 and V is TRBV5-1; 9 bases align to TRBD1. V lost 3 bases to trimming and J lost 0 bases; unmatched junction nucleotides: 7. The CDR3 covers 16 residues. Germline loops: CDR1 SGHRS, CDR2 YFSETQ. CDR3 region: CASSWTGTGSSYEQYF. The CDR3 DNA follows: TGCGCCAGCAGCTGGACCGGGACAGGGAGCTCCTACGAGCAGTACTTC.

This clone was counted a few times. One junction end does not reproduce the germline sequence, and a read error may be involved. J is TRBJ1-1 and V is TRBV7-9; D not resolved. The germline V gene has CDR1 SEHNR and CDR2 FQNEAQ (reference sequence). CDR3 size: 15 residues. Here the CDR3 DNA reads TGTGCCAGCAGCTTAGCGGTGGGCCTGAACACCGAAGCTTTCTTT. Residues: CASSLAVGLNTEAFF.

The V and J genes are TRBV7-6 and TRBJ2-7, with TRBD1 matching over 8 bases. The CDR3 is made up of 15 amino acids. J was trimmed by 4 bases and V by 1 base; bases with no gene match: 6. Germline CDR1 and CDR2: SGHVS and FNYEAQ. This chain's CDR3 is CASSLGYRGFYEQYF. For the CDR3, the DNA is TGTGCCAGCAGCTTAGGTTACAGGGGGTTTTACGAGCAGTACTTC.

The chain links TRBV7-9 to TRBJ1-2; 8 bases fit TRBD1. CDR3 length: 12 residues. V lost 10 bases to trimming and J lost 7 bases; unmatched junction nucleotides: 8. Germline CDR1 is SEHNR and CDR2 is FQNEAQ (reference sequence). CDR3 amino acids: CATRGRGPGYTF. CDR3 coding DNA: TGTGCCACCCGGGGCAGGGGGCCTGGCTACACCTTC.

This CDR3 is CASSQGDYGYTF. Here the CDR3 DNA reads TGTGCCAGCAGCCAAGGAGACTATGGCTACACCTTC. The rearrangement joins TRBV4-2 to TRBJ1-2; D not certain. Trimming left V 1 base short and J 3 bases short, with 3 bases between. The CDR3 is made up of 12 amino acids. Looked up from germline, CDR1 is LGHNA and CDR2 is YNFKEQ.

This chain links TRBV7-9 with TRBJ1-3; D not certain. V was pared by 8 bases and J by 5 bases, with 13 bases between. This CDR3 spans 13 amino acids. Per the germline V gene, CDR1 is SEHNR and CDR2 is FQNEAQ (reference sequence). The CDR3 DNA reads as TGTGCCAGCGGGATCGTCCATCGAAACACCATATATTTT. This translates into CASGIVHRNTIYF.

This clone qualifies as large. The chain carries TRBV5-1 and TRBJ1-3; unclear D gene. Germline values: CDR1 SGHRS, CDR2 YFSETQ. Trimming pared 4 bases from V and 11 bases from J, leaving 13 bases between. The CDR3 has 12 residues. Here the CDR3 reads CASSPRSGAIYF. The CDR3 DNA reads TGCGCCAGCAGCCCTCGCTCCGGGGCCATATATTTT.

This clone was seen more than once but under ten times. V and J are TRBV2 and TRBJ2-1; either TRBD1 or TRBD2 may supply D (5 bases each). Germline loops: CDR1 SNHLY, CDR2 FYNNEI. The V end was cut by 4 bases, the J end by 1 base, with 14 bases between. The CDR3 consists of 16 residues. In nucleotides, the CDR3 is TGTGCCAGCAGTGTGCGGGCTTGGGGGTCCTACAATGAGCAGTTCTTC. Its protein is CASSVRAWGSYNEQFF.